These 28 T cell receptor beta chains share one sample of origin, sequenced in a study of blood T cell repertoires in COVID-19 (dated by TCRdb to the early 2020s). To prepare the library, the immunoSEQ multiplex PCR assay was applied. The table comes from immuneACCESS by way of TCRdb, which keeps in-frame sequences with V and J called. Part of the clones is missing from these tables; in studies checked, under half for an unresolved V gene and the rest for unknown reasons. For this sample the table gives 200,000 to 300,000 clones, of which 87% were detected only once. The ten most abundant clones make up about 7% of the sample. Material for sequencing was peripheral blood. Every receptor here comes from a man between 60 and 70 years old who had recovered from COVID-19.

The chain combines TRBV6-5 with TRBJ1-1; 7 bases map to TRBD1. The CDR3 contains 13 residues. The ends lost 5 bases at V and 10 bases at J; junction bases unmatched: 10. Germline V gives CDR1 MNHEY, CDR2 SVGAGI. The CDR3 DNA follows: TGTGCCAGCAGTCCCGGGGGGGCAGGGGGAGCTTTCTTT. It is translated as CASSPGGAGGAFF.

The CDR3 nucleotides read TGTGCCAGCAGCTCCCCAATCTATAGCAATCAGCCCCAGCATTTT. Protein sequence: CASSSPIYSNQPQHF. V gene TRBV7-9 combines with J gene TRBJ1-5, with D unclear. Germline lookup yields CDR1 SEHNR and CDR2 FQNEAQ (reference sequence). The CDR3 is 15 residues long. The V end lost 4 bases, the J end lost 0 bases, and 10 bases lay between the germline ends.

This rearrangement joins TRBV7-9 to TRBJ2-2; D remains ambiguous. CDR1 and CDR2 (germline): SEHNR, FQNEAQ (reference sequence). The V end lost 1 base, the J end lost 4 bases, and 10 bases lay between the germline ends. This CDR3 is built from 15 residues. The CDR3 nucleotides are TGTGCCAGCAGCTTAGATGGGCCAGGCACCGGGGAGCTGTTTTTT. The encoded protein is CASSLDGPGTGELFF.

V usage is TRBV9 and J usage is TRBJ2-3, with 10 bases identical to TRBD2. Trimming cost V 4 bases and J 0 bases; bases outside gene matches: 11. This CDR3 region has 18 residues. Per germline, CDR1 SGDLS and CDR2 YYNGEE. The CDR3 loop is CASSPNSGGPSSTDTQYF. The CDR3 DNA is TGTGCCAGCAGCCCAAATAGCGGGGGGCCGTCTAGCACAGATACGCAGTATTTT.

In this sample, this clone turned up a few times. The V and J genes are TRBV5-6 and TRBJ2-2; 10 bases map to TRBD1. This CDR3 contains 15 residues. J was trimmed by 3 bases and V by 4 bases; bases with no gene match: 3. The germline CDR1 and CDR2 sequences are SGHDT and YYEEEE. For the CDR3, the DNA is TGTGCCAGCAGCGAGGACAGGGGGTACACCGGGGAGCTGTTTTTT. Its protein is CASSEDRGYTGELFF.

J is TRBJ1-3 and V is TRBV24-1, with 9 bases identical to TRBD1. The CDR3 has 16 residues. Unmatched junction bases numbered 4, after V lost 3 bases and J lost 2 bases. CDR1 and CDR2 (germline): KGHDR, SFDVKD. DNA of the CDR3: TGTGCCACCAGTGATGGAAGGACAGGGGCTGGAAACACCATATATTTT. Translating it yields CATSDGRTGAGNTIYF.

This clone was counted only a few times. The V call is TRBV18, the J call TRBJ1-1; D possibly corresponds to TRBD1 (5 bases). Trimming removed 4 bases at V and 1 base at J, with 7 bases between. The CDR3 extends over 13 amino acids. Germline V gives CDR1 KGHSH, CDR2 LQKENI. The CDR3 bases are TGTGCCAGCTCACGGACAAGGAACACTGAAGCTTTCTTT. This sequence encodes CASSRTRNTEAFF.

The chain combines TRBV6-5 with TRBJ2-1; the D gene is possibly TRBD2 (6 bases). This CDR3 contains 14 residues. Germline loops: CDR1 MNHEY, CDR2 SVGAGI. Trimming cost V 6 bases and J 2 bases, with 11 bases left between them. The CDR3 here is CASRGGETYNEQFF. The CDR3 nucleotides are TGTGCCAGCAGGGGCGGGGAAACCTACAATGAGCAGTTCTTC.

The chain uses TRBV7-8 and TRBJ2-2; 11 nucleotides match TRBD2. Germline values: CDR1 SGHVS, CDR2 FQNEAQ. Unmatched junction bases numbered 4, after V lost 3 bases and J lost 4 bases. The CDR3 is made up of 16 amino acids. DNA for the CDR3: TGTGCCAGCAGCTTCCAACTAGCGGGGGTCACCGGGGAGCTGTTTTTT. Translated: CASSFQLAGVTGELFF.

The chain is built from TRBV18 and TRBJ2-1; TRBD1 agrees at 7 bases. Germline assignment: CDR1 KGHSH and CDR2 LQKENI. This CDR3 comprises 15 residues. V gave up 0 bases and J gave up 4 bases; unmatched junction bases: 3. In nucleotides, the CDR3 is TGTGCCAGCTCACCACCCCGACAGGGATACAATGAGCAGTTCTTC. It specifies CASSPPRQGYNEQFF.

The V gene is TRBV7-9, the J gene TRBJ2-5; weak D call: TRBD1 (6 bases). The CDR3 loop spans 16 amino acids. V shed 1 base and J shed 10 bases, with 22 bases lying between them. Germline CDR1 is SEHNR and CDR2 is FQNEAQ (reference sequence). The CDR3 spells CASSLGFPGQIVLQYF. Written as DNA, the CDR3 is TGTGCCAGCAGCTTAGGATTCCCGGGACAAATCGTGCTCCAGTACTTC.

The J gene is TRBJ1-2, the V gene TRBV18, with D possibly TRBD1 on 5 matching bases. This CDR3 has 14 residues. From germline, CDR1 is KGHSH and CDR2 LQKENI. V dropped 0 bases and J dropped 0 bases, with 5 bases sitting between them. CDR3 bases: TGTGCCAGCTCACCACCGGGGCCTAACTATGGCTACACCTTC. It yields the protein CASSPPGPNYGYTF.

CDR3 nucleotide sequence: TGTGCCAGCAGGGCACGACAGGGAAGGCTTTTCTTC. It translates to CASRARQGRLFF. The chain recombines TRBV2 with TRBJ2-1; TRBD1 matches at 7 bases. Trimming took 6 bases from V and 16 from J; bases not matched to a gene: 12. This CDR3 has 12 amino acids. Germline CDR1 reads SNHLY; CDR2 reads FYNNEI.

This chain connects TRBV3-1 (or the pseudogene TRBV3-2) to TRBJ1-6; 7 positions match TRBD1. The junction had 2 bases not matched to a gene; V was cut back by 2 bases and J by 7 bases. Germline lookup yields CDR1 LGHDT and CDR2 YNNKEL (reference sequence). The CDR3 loop spans 14 amino acids. The CDR3 sequence is CASSQPGGNSPLHF. Written as DNA, the CDR3 is TGTGCCAGCAGCCAACCAGGGGGGAATTCACCCCTCCACTTT.

V is TRBV28 and J is TRBJ1-1; 8 bases match TRBD1. After removal of 7 bases from V and 1 base from J, the junction contained 5 bases not matched to a gene. CDR3 length equals 14 residues. CDR1 and CDR2 (germline): MDHEN, SYDVKM. The CDR3, as DNA: TGTGCCAGCAAACCGACAGGGGCGAACACTGAAGCTTTCTTT. It yields the protein CASKPTGANTEAFF.

V gene TRBV5-4 combines with J gene TRBJ1-2; maybe TRBD1 (5 bases). Germline loops: CDR1 SGHNT, CDR2 YYREEE (reference sequence). The CDR3 consists of 15 residues. With 1 base removed from V and 3 bases from J, the gap between germline ends came to 13 bases. The CDR3 protein is CASSLLGRGDYGYTF. In DNA form, the CDR3 reads TGTGCCAGCAGCTTGCTGGGGCGGGGTGACTATGGCTACACCTTC.

The chain has TRBV6-6 and TRBJ1-5; D possibly corresponds to TRBD1 (5 bases). Germline lookup yields CDR1 MNHNY and CDR2 SVGAGI (reference sequence). Trimming removed 3 bases at V and 9 bases at J, with 12 bases between. The CDR3 extends over 13 amino acids. The CDR3 DNA sequence: TGTGCCAGCAGTTATGGGGCCGGGCTGCCCCAGCATTTT. It translates to CASSYGAGLPQHF.

This rearrangement joins TRBV6-5 to TRBJ2-7; no definite D call. The CDR3 sequence is 14 residues long. The ends were cut back, 6 bases at V and 3 bases at J, with 15 bases in the middle. Germline CDR1 and CDR2: MNHEY and SVGAGI. The CDR3 reads CASSPARPVYEQYF. CDR3 coding DNA: TGTGCCAGCAGCCCCGCGAGGCCGGTCTACGAGCAGTACTTC.

This chain uses TRBV24-1 with TRBJ2-3; 8 bases map to TRBD2. V dropped 9 bases and J dropped 9; count of bases not matched to a gene: 7. The CDR3 consists of 12 residues. Per the germline V gene, CDR1 is KGHDR and CDR2 is SFDVKD. The DNA for the CDR3 is TGTGCCACCCTGTCGGGGGGGGGCACGCAGTATTTT. This gives the protein CATLSGGGTQYF.

The chain joins TRBV13 to TRBJ2-7; TRBD1 aligns across 7 bases. The CDR3 consists of 14 residues. Germline CDR1 PRHDT, CDR2 FYEKMQ (reference sequence). The J segment lost 3 bases and the V segment lost 0 bases, leaving 2 bases of the junction unmatched. In nucleotides, the CDR3 is TGTGCCAGCAGCTTAGGAAGGGGGCACTACGAGCAGTACGTC. Protein: CASSLGRGHYEQYV.

A single count supports this clone. V usage is TRBV12-5 and J usage is TRBJ1-2; 8 positions match TRBD1. From germline, CDR1 is LGHNT and CDR2 FRNRAP. Trimming at V came to 6 bases and at J to 3 bases, leaving 9 bases not matched to a gene. This CDR3 is 15 amino acids long. DNA of the CDR3: TGTGCTAGTGGCACGGGCAGGGGGCCCCACTATGGCTACACCTTC. This translates into CASGTGRGPHYGYTF.

The rearrangement uses TRBV3-1 (or the pseudogene TRBV3-2) and TRBJ2-7; 10 bases fit TRBD1. The germline V gene encodes CDR1 LGHDT and CDR2 YNNKEL (reference sequence). This CDR3 has 15 residues. The ends lost 6 bases at V and 3 bases at J; junction bases unmatched: 8. CDR3 coding DNA: TGTGCCAGCAGACCTACCCGGACAGGGGGCTACGAGCAGTACTTC. It encodes CASRPTRTGGYEQYF.

In its sample, this clone was seen once. The CDR3 loop reads CASSTGQGAGTYNEQFF. In DNA, the CDR3 is TGCGCCAGCAGCACCGGACAGGGGGCGGGAACATACAATGAGCAGTTCTTC. The chain recombines TRBV5-1 with TRBJ2-1, with 11 bases identical to TRBD1. Germline V CDR1 and CDR2: SGHRS, YFSETQ. The CDR3 is 17 amino acids. Germline trimming cut 4 bases from V and 4 bases from J; bases unmatched to any gene: 10.

The rearrangement uses TRBV5-1 and TRBJ2-7, with 7 positions matching TRBD2. V shed 4 bases, J shed 3 bases, and the junction held 13 bases outside the gene matches. Germline CDR1 is SGHRS and CDR2 is YFSETQ. CDR3 length: 16 amino acids. As DNA, the CDR3 is TGCGCCAGCAGCCCGGGGGGTGGAACACCCTACTACGAGCAGTACTTC. This codes for CASSPGGGTPYYEQYF.

This chain uses TRBV3-1 (or the pseudogene TRBV3-2) with TRBJ1-1, with D possibly TRBD1 on 6 matching bases. This CDR3 region has 15 residues. Germline V CDR1 and CDR2: LGHDT, YNNKEL (reference sequence). The V end lost 5 bases, the J end lost 3 bases, and 16 bases lay between the germline ends. CDR3 sequence reads: CASSEPRGMDTEAFF. DNA for the CDR3: TGTGCCAGCAGCGAACCCAGGGGTATGGACACTGAAGCTTTCTTT.

V gene TRBV28 combines with J gene TRBJ1-2, with TRBD1 identical over 8 bases. The ends lost 5 bases at V and 0 bases at J; junction bases unmatched: 11. This CDR3 is 17 amino acids long. The germline V gene has CDR1 MDHEN and CDR2 SYDVKM. This CDR3 reads CASSPSLGTGPNYGYTF. The CDR3 DNA sequence: TGTGCCAGCAGTCCATCCCTTGGGACAGGACCTAACTATGGCTACACCTTC.

The CDR3, as DNA: TGTGCCAGCAGCCAAGAGCGGGAAAAACTGTTTTTT. Translation gives CASSQEREKLFF. The chain joins TRBV3-1 (or the pseudogene TRBV3-2) to TRBJ1-4; no definite D call. This CDR3 spans 12 amino acids. Germline CDR1 reads LGHDT; CDR2 reads YNNKEL (reference sequence). Trimming pared 0 bases from V and 8 bases from J, leaving 4 bases between.

The J gene is TRBJ1-5, the V gene TRBV15; D unresolved. From germline, CDR1 is LNHNV and CDR2 YYDKDF (reference sequence). The CDR3 is 14 amino acids. V shed 8 bases and J shed 6 bases, with 17 bases lying between them. The CDR3 DNA follows: TGTGCCACCTCCATCGGAGGAGTTGGTCAGCCCCAGCATTTT. This gives the protein CATSIGGVGQPQHF. The full variable domain, with the rest looked up from reference TRBV15 and TRBJ1-5, is DAMVIQNPRYQVTQFGKPVTLSCSQTLNHNVMYWYQQKSSQAPKLLFHYYDKDFNNEADTPDNFQSRRPNTSFCFLDIRSPGLGDTAMYLCATSIGGVGQPQHFGDGTRLSIL.